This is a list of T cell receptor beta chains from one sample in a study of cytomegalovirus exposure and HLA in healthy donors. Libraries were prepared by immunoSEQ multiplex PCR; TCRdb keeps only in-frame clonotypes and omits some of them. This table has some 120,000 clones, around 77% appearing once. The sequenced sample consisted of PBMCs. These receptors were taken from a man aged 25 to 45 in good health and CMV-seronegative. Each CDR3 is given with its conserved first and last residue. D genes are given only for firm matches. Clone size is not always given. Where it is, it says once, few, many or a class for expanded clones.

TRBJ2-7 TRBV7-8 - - CASSPKYEQYF TGTGCCAGCAGCCCCAAATACGAGCAGTACTTC
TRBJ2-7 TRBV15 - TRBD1 CATSSTDRGTYEQYF TGTGCCACCAGCAGCACAGACAGGGGGACCTACGAGCAGTACTTC
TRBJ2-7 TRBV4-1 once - CASSHLPGSGYEQYF TGCGCCAGCAGCCACCTGCCGGGCAGCGGCTACGAGCAGTACTTC
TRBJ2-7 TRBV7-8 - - CASSIGERSYEQYF TGTGCCAGCAGCATCGGGGAAAGGTCCTACGAGCAGTACTTC
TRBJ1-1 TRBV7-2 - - CASSLTGVTEAFF TGTGCCAGCAGCTTAACGGGGGTCACTGAAGCTTTCTTT
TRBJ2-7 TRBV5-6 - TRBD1 CASSLGQGPNEQYF TGTGCCAGCAGCTTGGGACAGGGGCCAAACGAGCAGTACTTC
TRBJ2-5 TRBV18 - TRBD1 CASSGQGQETQYF TGTGCCAGCTCCGGACAGGGTCAAGAGACCCAGTACTTC
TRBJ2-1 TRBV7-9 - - CASSLEKMGGSYNEQFF TGTGCCAGCAGCTTAGAGAAAATGGGAGGCTCCTACAATGAGCAGTTCTTC
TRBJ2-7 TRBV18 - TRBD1 CASSPAGTGVYEQYF TGTGCCAGCTCACCTGCCGGGACAGGGGTGTACGAGCAGTACTTC
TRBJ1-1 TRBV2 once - CASSETPGRVNTEAFF TGTGCCAGCAGTGAAACCCCAGGCAGGGTGAACACTGAAGCTTTCTTT
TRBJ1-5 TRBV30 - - CAWNGGINQPQHF TGTGCCTGGAATGGAGGTATCAATCAGCCCCAGCATTTT
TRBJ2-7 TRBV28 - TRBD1 CASSSGQARAYEQYF TGTGCCAGCAGCTCCGGACAGGCTAGGGCCTACGAGCAGTACTTC
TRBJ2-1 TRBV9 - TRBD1 CASSAYGQGTFNEQFF TGTGCCAGCAGCGCCTACGGACAGGGTACGTTCAATGAGCAGTTCTTC
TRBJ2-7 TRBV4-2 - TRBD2 CASSQEIERGRYEQYF TGTGCCAGCAGCCAAGAAATTGAGCGGGGGAGATACGAGCAGTACTTC
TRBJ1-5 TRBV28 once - CASSFMDVVGGHF TGTGCCAGCAGTTTCATGGACGTCGTGGGGGGGCATTTT
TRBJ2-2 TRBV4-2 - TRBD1 CASSQRQGAIGELFF TGTGCCAGCAGCCAGCGACAGGGGGCGATCGGGGAGCTGTTTTTT
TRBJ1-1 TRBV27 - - CASSLLGGRAEAFF TGTGCCAGCAGTTTATTGGGCGGGCGGGCTGAAGCTTTCTTT
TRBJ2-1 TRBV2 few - CASRDWNEQFF TGTGCCAGCCGGGATTGGAATGAGCAGTTCTTC
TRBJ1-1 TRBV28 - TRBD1 CASRPRDRARSAFF TGTGCCAGCAGACCCCGTGACAGGGCTCGGTCGGCTTTCTTT
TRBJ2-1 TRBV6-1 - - CASSGLADTSYNEQFF TGTGCCAGCAGTGGGTTAGCGGACACCTCCTACAATGAGCAGTTCTTC
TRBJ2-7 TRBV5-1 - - CASSLTQLEQYF TGCGCCAGCAGCTTAACCCAACTAGAGCAGTACTTC
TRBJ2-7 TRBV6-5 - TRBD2 CASSSYGSGASEQYF TGTGCCAGCAGTTCATACGGTAGCGGGGCCTCGGAGCAGTACTTC
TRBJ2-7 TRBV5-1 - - CASSGNRVYEQYF TGCGCCAGCAGCGGAAACAGGGTCTACGAGCAGTACTTC